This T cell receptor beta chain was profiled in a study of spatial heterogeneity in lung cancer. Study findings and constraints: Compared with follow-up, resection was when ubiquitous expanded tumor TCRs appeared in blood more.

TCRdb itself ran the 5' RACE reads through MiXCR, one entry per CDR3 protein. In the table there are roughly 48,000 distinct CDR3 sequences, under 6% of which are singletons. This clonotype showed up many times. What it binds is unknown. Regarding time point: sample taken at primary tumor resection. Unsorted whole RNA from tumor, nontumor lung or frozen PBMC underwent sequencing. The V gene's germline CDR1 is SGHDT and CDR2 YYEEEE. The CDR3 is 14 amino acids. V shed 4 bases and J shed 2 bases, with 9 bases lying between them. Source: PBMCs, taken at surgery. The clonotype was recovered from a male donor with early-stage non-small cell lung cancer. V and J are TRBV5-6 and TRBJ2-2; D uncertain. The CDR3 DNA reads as TGTGCCAGCAGCCCGGAAGCTAACACCGGGGAGCTGTTTTTT. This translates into CASSPEANTGELFF.